This TCR beta chain derives from a study of cytomegalovirus exposure and HLA in healthy donors. Study findings and constraints: Investigators reported approximately 170 TCR beta chains as tied to cytomegalovirus. Sequencing likely generated an artifact that appeared as a cluster of highly shared sequence variants. Some V segments, including TRBV6-2 and TRBV6-3, were excluded as indistinguishable. Researchers reported in a later analysis that a missense DCLRE1C variant was tied to TCR beta V- and J-gene trimming.

Points on this clone: Its antigen is unknown.

Primers for the PCR totalled 60 Vbeta and 13 Jbeta. TCRdb's copy holds only in-frame clones and misses some; the assay was immunoSEQ multiplex PCR. The sample contains some 150,000 clones, 70% to 80% of which appear only once. The germline V gene has CDR1 SQVTM and CDR2 ANQGSEA. This CDR3 has 14 residues. The J segment lost 3 bases and the V segment lost 3 bases, leaving 4 bases of the junction unmatched. The V call is TRBV29-1, the J call TRBJ2-2, with 7 positions matching TRBD1. Sequences were obtained from PBMCs. The receptor was derived from a man aged 50 or older in good health and CMV-seropositive. The CDR3 DNA is TGCAGCGTTGACAGGGGGACCCACACCGGGGAGCTGTTTTTT. Its translation: CSVDRGTHTGELFF.